This T cell receptor beta chain stems from a study of blood T cell repertoires in COVID-19. The overall study: Donors in the United States, Italy and Spain gave samples during acute or convalescent COVID-19. Nucleic acid was either cDNA or gDNA, and it came from T cells, B-cell-depleted T cells, or PBMCs.

The CDR3 runs to 15 residues. TCRdb's table, derived via immunoSEQ multiplex PCR, lists solely in-frame clones and lacks some. Of about 190,000 clones detected, about nine tenths appear once; the ten largest clones hold 6.7%. The TCR was taken from a middle-aged man with acute or convalescent COVID-19. The chain couples TRBV21-1 to TRBJ2-5; the table calls TRBD2, which could not be checked here. TRBV21-1 represents a pseudogene. Sequencing was done on a sample of peripheral blood. CDR3 DNA sequence: TGTGCCAGCAGCACGTCGGGACTTAGAACAGAGACCCAGTACTTC. Translation: CASSTSGLRTETQYF.